One and the same sample provided the 8 T cell receptor beta chains below, sequenced in a study of T cell responses to AZD1222 COVID-19 vaccine. The protocol was immunoSEQ multiplex PCR, while the TCRdb copy is restricted to in-frame clones and leaves out a portion. The sample includes tens of thousands of clones, nearly 90% of them seen just once. This specimen was peripheral blood, taken 28 days after the second AZD1222 dose. The receptors here all came from an adult who received the AZD1222 COVID-19 vaccine.

In this sample, this clone turned up a few times. The chain uses TRBV19 and TRBJ1-6; the D is unclear. The germline V and J ends were trimmed by 3 bases and 10 bases, with 13 bases remaining between them. From germline, CDR1 is LNHDA and CDR2 SQIVND (reference sequence). The CDR3 extends over 14 amino acids. CDR3 bases: TGTGCCAGTAGTATCGGAGGATCGGAGTCACCCCTCCACTTT. Amino acids: CASSIGGSESPLHF. The complete variable domain, with remaining parts taken from reference TRBV19 and TRBJ1-6, reads DGGITQSPKYLFRKEGQNVTLSCEQNLNHDAMYWYRQDPGQGLRLIYYSQIVNDFQKGDIAEGYSVSREKKESFPLTVTSAQKNPTAFYLCASSIGGSESPLHFGNGTRLTVT.

The chain carries TRBV12-3 or TRBV12-4 and TRBJ1-1, with D perhaps TRBD1 (5 bases). This CDR3 region has 12 residues. Trimming removed 3 bases at V and 10 bases at J, with 12 bases between. The CDR3 is CASSFGRVRAFF. The CDR3 nucleotides read TGTGCCAGCAGTTTCGGCAGGGTACGAGCTTTCTTT.

Only one count was recorded for this clone. This sequence joins TRBV6-5 and TRBJ1-1, with TRBD1 identical over 10 bases. Germline values: CDR1 MNHEY, CDR2 SVGAGI. CDR3 length equals 14 residues. The ends lost 5 bases at V and 3 bases at J; junction bases unmatched: 3. The CDR3 nucleotides are TGTGCCAGCAGTACTGGACAGGGGGACACTGAAGCTTTCTTT. Translated: CASSTGQGDTEAFF.

V and J are TRBV12-5 and TRBJ1-1; D might be TRBD1 (6 bases). Trimming took off 5 bases at V and 4 bases at J, with 20 bases between the two ends. This CDR3 is built from 16 residues. Germline CDR1 and CDR2: LGHNT and FRNRAP. CDR3 DNA: TGTGCTAGTGGTCCGGCCGTCGGGGGCGTCGGCACTGAAGCTTTCTTT. As protein: CASGPAVGGVGTEAFF.

Written as DNA, the CDR3 is TGTGCCAGCAGTTTTATACCGGGACCGCAGGGGACCACTGAAGCTTTCTTT. The encoded protein is CASSFIPGPQGTTEAFF. The V call is TRBV27, the J call TRBJ1-1, with a tentative D call TRBD1 (6 bases). The CDR3 spans 17 residues. V lost 3 bases and J 4 bases, leaving 21 bases between the germline ends. Germline-derived CDR1 and CDR2 are MNHEY and SMNVEV (reference sequence).

The chain carries TRBV6-5 and TRBJ2-7, with 7 nucleotides matching TRBD2. The CDR3 spans 14 residues. Germline lookup yields CDR1 MNHEY and CDR2 SVGAGI. V dropped 8 bases and J dropped 7; count of bases not matched to a gene: 14. The CDR3 bases are TGTGCCAGCCGGTGGGCGGGGGAGACGGGTGAGCAGTACTTC. This encodes CASRWAGETGEQYF.

The genes are TRBV7-6 and TRBJ2-7; possibly TRBD2 for D (5 bases). Germline lookup yields CDR1 SGHVS and CDR2 FNYEAQ. The CDR3 has 13 amino acids. Trimming took 5 bases from V and 6 from J, leaving 14 bases between them. The CDR3 sequence is CASSSAGVTEQYF. As DNA, the CDR3 is TGTGCCAGCAGCAGTGCCGGGGTAACCGAGCAGTACTTC.

This clone was seen more than once but under ten times. The chain combines TRBV7-8 with TRBJ2-7; no definite D call. The length of the CDR3 is 12 residues. The germline CDR1 and CDR2 sequences are SGHVS and FQNEAQ. Trimming cost V 3 bases and J 3 bases, with 6 bases left between them. The CDR3 spells CASSFNGYEQYF. The CDR3 coding sequence is TGTGCCAGCAGCTTTAACGGCTACGAGCAGTACTTC.